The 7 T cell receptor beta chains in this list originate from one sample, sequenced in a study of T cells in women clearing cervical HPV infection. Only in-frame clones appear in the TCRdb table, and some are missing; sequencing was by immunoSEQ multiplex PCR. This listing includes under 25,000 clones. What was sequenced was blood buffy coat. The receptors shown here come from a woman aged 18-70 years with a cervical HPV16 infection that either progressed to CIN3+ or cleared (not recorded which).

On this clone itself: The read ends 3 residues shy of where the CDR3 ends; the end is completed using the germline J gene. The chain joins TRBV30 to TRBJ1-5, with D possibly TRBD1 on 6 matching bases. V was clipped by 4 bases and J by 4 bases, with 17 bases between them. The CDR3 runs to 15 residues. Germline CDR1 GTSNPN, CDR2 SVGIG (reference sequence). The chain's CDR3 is CAWTPPDRLNQPQHF. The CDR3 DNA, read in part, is TGTGCCTGGACTCCACCCGACAGGCTAAATCAGCCC.

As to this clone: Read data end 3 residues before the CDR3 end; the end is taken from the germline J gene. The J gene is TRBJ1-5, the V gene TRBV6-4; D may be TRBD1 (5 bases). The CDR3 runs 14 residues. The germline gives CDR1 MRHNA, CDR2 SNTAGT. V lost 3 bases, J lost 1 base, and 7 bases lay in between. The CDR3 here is CASSEQASNQPQHF. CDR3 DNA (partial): TGTGCCAGCAGTGAACAGGCCAGCAATCAGCCC.

CDR3 DNA, as far as it was read: TGCGCCAGCAGTCGCGTAGGAAGAACTGGGGCCAACGTG. Its translation: CASSRVGRTGANV. The CDR3 reads in full as CASSRVGRTGANVLFF. The rearrangement links TRBV5-1 to TRBJ2-2; D possibly corresponds to TRBD1 (5 bases). The read terminates 3 residues ahead of where the CDR3 ends, so the germline J gene completes it. CDR1 is SGHRS and CDR2 is YFSETQ in the germline V gene. This CDR3 is 16 amino acids long.

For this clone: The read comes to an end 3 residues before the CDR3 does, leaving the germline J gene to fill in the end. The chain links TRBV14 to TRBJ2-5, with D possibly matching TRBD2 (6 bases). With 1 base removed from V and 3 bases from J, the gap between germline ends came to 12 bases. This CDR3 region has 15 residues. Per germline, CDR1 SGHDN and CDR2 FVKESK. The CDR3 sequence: CASSQALARKETQYF. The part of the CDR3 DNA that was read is TGTGCCAGCAGCCAAGCTCTAGCGAGAAAAGAGACC.

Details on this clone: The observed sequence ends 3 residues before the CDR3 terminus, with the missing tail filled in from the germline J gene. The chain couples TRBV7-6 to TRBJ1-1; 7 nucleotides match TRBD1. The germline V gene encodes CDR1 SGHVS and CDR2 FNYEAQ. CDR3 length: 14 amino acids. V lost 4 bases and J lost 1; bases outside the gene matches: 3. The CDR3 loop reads CASSSQGRNTEAFF. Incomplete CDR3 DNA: TGTGCCAGCAGCTCACAGGGGCGGAACACTGAA.

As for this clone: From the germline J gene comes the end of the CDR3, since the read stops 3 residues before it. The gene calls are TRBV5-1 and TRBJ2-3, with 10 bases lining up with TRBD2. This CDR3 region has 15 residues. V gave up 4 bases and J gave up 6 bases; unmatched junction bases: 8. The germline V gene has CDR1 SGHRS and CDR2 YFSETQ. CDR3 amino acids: CASSAPLTSGDTQYF. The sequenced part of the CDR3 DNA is TGCGCCAGCAGCGCCCCCCTGACTAGCGGGGATACG.

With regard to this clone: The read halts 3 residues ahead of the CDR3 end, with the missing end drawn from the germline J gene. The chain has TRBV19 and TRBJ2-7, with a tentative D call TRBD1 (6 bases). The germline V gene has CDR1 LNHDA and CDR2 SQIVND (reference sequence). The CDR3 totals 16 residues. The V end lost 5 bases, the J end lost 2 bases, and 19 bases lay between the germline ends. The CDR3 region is CASSPGGDRRPYEQYF. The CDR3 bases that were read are TGTGCCAGTAGTCCCGGAGGTGACAGGCGCCCCTACGAG.